The T cell receptor (beta chain) under discussion was sequenced for a study of CXCR3-negative and CXCR3-positive naive CD8 T cells. Study-wide findings and caveats: Surface CD5 matched across naive subsets, and TRB CDR3 properties served to infer TCR strength.

The study made its TRB cDNA libraries by 5' RACE, adding UMI labels. TCRdb reprocessed the 5' RACE reads and keeps a single row for each CDR3 protein, giving no DNA. This sample's table has about 40,000 distinct CDR3 sequences. Every CD8+ T cell subset underwent triplicate sorting at more than 250,000 cells apiece. Germline lookup yields CDR1 LGHNA and CDR2 YNFKEQ. This CDR3 is built from 15 residues. Comment on this clonotype: Its antigen remains unidentified.

The receptor comes from a human donor in good health. Some clones in this sample may be carry-over from other donors' samples. Sequencing was carried out using memory CD8+ T cells from blood. The rearrangement joins TRBV4-2 to TRBJ2-2; the D call from TCRdb, TRBD1, cannot be confirmed without DNA. CDR3 sequence: CASSQGQGNTGELFF.